This TCR beta chain came from a study of T cells in women clearing cervical HPV infection. Study context: Controls gave blood once infection was undetectable; cases at lesion identification.

In regard to this clone: The missing CDR3 end, 3 residues past where the read stops, is filled in from the germline J gene.

Here immunoSEQ multiplex PCR was the method, and the copy in TCRdb shows in-frame clones only, minus some. This sample's clone table lists about 33,000 clones. J was trimmed by 3 bases and V by 5 bases; bases with no gene match: 3. The CDR3 extends over 14 amino acids. Germline CDR1 DFQATT, CDR2 SNEGSKA (reference sequence). This sequence was found in a woman between 18 and 69 years old with a cervical HPV16 infection that either progressed to CIN3+ or cleared (not recorded which). Sequencing was performed on blood buffy coat. The chain joins TRBV20-1 to TRBJ2-7, with TRBD2 matching over 14 bases. CDR3 protein: CSAGGTSGSYEQYF. CDR3 DNA, as far as it was read: TGCAGTGCTGGAGGGACTAGCGGGAGCTACGAG.